This TCR beta chain is from a study of beta chain features in type 1 diabetes. Points from the study as a whole: Any HLA effect on TCRB rearrangement was left unresolved by small sub-analyses. Relative to healthy donors, patients appeared to have naive, central memory and Treg TCRB repertoires that were more similar.

Germline CDR1 reads SGHTA; CDR2 reads FQGNSA. CDR3 length equals 12 residues. V was pared by 2 bases and J by 6 bases, with 5 bases between. Isolated RNA was reverse transcribed in full, so expressed TCRB transcripts were sequenced. Assay: immunoSEQ multiplex PCR; the TCRdb copy retains only in-frame clones and omits some. This table has under 450,000 clones, roughly 14% appearing once. As for this clone: Its antigen is currently unknown. The sample holds other DNA sequences that translate to the same CDR3.

J is TRBJ2-1 and V is TRBV7-2; no firm D call. The sample was naive CD4+ T cells from blood. This TCR was sampled from a man aged 25 to 45 in good health. The CDR3 DNA follows: TGTGCCAGCAGCTTACGAGGCAATGAGCAGTTCTTC. Amino acids: CASSLRGNEQFF.